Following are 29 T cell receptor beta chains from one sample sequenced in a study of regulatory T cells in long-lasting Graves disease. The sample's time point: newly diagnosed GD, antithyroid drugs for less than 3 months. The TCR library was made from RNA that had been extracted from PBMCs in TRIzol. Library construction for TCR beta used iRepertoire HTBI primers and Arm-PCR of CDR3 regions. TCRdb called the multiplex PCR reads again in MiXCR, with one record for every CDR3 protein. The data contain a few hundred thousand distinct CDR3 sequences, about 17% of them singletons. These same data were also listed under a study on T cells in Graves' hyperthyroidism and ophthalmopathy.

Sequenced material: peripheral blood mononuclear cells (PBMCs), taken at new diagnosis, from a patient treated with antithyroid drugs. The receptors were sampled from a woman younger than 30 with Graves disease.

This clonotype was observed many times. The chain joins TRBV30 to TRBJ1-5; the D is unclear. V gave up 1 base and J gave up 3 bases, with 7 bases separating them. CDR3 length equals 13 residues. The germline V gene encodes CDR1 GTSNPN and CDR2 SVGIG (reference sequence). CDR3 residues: CAWSGNNNQPQHF. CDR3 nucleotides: TGTGCCTGGAGTGGGAATAACAATCAGCCCCAGCATTTT.

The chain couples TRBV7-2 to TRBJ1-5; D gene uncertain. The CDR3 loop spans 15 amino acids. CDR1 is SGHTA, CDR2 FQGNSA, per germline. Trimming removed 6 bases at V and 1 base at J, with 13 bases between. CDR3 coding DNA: TGTGCCAGCAGTTTAAACAGCGAGAGCAATCAGCCCCAGCATTTT. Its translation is CASSLNSESNQPQHF. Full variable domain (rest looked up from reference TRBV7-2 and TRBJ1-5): GAGVSQSPSNKVTEKGKDVELRCDPISGHTALYWYRQSLGQGLEFLIYFQGNSAPDKSGLPSDRFSAERTGGSVSTLTIQRTQQEDSAVYLCASSLNSESNQPQHFGDGTRLSIL.

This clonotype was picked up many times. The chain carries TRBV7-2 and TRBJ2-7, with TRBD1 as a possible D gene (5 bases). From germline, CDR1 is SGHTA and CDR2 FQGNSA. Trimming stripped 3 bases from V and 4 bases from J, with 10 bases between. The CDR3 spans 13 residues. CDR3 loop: CASSLVGDYEQYF. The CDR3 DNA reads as TGTGCCAGCAGCTTGGTAGGGGATTACGAGCAGTACTTC. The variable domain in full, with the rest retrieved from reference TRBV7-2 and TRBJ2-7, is GAGVSQSPSNKVTEKGKDVELRCDPISGHTALYWYRQSLGQGLEFLIYFQGNSAPDKSGLPSDRFSAERTGGSVSTLTIQRTQQEDSAVYLCASSLVGDYEQYFGPGTRLTVT.

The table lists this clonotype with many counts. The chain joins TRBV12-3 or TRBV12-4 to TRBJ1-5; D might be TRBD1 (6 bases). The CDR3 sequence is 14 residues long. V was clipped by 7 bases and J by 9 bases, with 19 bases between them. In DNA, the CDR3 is TGTGCCAGCACCAATCAACAGGGAGGTTCGCCCCAGCATTTT. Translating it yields CASTNQQGGSPQHF.

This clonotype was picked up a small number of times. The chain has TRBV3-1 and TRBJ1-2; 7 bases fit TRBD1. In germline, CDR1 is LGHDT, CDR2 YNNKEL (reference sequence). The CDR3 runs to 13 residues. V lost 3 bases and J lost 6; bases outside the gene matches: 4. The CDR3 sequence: CASSQGQKNGYTF. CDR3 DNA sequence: TGTGCCAGCAGCCAGGGACAGAAAAATGGCTACACCTTC.

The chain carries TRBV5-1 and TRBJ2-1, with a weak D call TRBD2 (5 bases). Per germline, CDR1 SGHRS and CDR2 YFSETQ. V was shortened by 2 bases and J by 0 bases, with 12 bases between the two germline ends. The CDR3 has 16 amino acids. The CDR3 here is CASSFEEVDSYNEQFF. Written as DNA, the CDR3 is TGCGCCAGCAGCTTCGAGGAGGTGGACTCCTACAATGAGCAGTTCTTC. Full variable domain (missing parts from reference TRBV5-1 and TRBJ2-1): KAGVTQTPRYLIKTRGQQVTLSCSPISGHRSVSWYQQTPGQGLQFLFEYFSETQRNKGNFPGRFSGRQFSNSRSEMNVSTLELGDSALYLCASSFEEVDSYNEQFFGPGTRLTVL.

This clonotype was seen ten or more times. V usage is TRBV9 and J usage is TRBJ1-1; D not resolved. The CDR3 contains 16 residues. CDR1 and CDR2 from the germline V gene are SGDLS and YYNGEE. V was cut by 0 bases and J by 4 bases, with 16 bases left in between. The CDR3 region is CASSVDSFPGGTEAFF. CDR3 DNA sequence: TGTGCCAGCAGCGTAGACTCCTTTCCCGGCGGCACTGAAGCTTTCTTT. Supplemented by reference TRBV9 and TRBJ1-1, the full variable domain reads DSGVTQTPKHLITATGQRVTLRCSPRSGDLSVYWYQQSLDQGLQFLIQYYNGEERAKGNILERFSAQQFPDLHSELNLSSLELGDSALYFCASSVDSFPGGTEAFFGQGTRLTVV.

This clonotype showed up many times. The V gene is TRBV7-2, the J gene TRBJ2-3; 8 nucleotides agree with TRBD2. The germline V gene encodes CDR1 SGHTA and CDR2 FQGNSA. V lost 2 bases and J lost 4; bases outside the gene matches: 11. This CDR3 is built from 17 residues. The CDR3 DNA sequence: TGTGCCAGCAGCTTAAGGCCACCCGGGACTAGGGCAGATACGCAGTATTTT. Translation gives CASSLRPPGTRADTQYF.

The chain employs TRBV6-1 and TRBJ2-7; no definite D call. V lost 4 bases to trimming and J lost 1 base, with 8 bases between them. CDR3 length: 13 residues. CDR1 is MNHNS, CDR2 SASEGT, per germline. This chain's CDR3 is CASSGTVSYEQYF. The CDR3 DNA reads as TGTGCCAGCAGTGGCACAGTTTCCTACGAGCAGTACTTC.

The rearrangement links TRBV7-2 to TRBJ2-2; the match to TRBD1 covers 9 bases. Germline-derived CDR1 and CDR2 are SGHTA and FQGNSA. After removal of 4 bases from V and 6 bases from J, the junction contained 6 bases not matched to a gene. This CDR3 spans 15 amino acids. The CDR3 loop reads CASSSGQGKAGELFF. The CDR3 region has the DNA TGTGCCAGCAGCTCAGGACAGGGGAAGGCCGGGGAGCTGTTTTTT.

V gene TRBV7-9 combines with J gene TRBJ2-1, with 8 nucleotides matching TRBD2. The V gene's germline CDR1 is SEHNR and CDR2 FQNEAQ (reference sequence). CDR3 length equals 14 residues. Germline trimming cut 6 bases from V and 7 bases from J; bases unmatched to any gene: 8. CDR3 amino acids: CASSWSGSFNEQFF. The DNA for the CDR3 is TGTGCCAGCAGTTGGAGCGGGAGTTTTAATGAGCAGTTCTTC.

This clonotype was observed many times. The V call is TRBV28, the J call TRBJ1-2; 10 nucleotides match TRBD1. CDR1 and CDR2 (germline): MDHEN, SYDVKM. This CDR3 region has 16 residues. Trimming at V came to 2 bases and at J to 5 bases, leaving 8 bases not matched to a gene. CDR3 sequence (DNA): TGTGCCAGCAGTTTACCATTCGGGACAGGGGATTATGGCTACACCTTC. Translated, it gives CASSLPFGTGDYGYTF.

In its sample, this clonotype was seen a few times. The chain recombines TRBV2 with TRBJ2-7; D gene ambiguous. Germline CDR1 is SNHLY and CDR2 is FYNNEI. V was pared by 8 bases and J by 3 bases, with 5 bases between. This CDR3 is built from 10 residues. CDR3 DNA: TGTGCCAGCGCCATCTACGAGCAGTACTTC. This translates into CASAIYEQYF.

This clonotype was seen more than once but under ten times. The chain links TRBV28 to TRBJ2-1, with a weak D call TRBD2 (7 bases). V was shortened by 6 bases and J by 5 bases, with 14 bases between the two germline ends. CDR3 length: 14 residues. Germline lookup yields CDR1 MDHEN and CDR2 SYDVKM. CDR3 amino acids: CASSRGGLDNEQFF. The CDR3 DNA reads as TGTGCCAGCAGCAGGGGAGGGCTAGACAATGAGCAGTTCTTC.

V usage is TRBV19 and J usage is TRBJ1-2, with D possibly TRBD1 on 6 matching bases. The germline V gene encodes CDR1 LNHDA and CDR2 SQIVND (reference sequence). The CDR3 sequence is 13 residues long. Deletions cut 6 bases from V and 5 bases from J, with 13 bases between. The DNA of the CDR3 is TGTGCCAGTAGGACGGACAGAGGGTATGGCTACACCTTC. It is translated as CASRTDRGYGYTF.

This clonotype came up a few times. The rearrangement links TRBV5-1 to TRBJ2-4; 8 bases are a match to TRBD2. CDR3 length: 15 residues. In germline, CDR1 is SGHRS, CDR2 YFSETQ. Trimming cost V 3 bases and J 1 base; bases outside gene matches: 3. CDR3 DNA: TGCGCCAGCAGCTCTGAGCGGGAGGCCAAAAACATTCAGTACTTC. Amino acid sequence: CASSSEREAKNIQYF.

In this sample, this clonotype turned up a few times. CDR3 DNA: TGTGCCAGCAGGACTCTTGCGGATAGCACAGATACGCAGTATTTT. Protein sequence: CASRTLADSTDTQYF. The J gene is TRBJ2-3, the V gene TRBV6-1; D is undetermined. The germline gives CDR1 MNHNS, CDR2 SASEGT. V shed 6 bases and J shed 0 bases, with 13 bases lying between them. The CDR3 has 15 residues.

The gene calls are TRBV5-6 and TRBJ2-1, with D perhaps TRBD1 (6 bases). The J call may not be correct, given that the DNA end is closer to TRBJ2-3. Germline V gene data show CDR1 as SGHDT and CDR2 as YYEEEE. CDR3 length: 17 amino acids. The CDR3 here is CASSSILEPEGVDTQYF. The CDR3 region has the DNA TGTGCCAGCAGCTCAATCCTAGAACCCGAGGGGGTGGATACGCAGTATTTT.

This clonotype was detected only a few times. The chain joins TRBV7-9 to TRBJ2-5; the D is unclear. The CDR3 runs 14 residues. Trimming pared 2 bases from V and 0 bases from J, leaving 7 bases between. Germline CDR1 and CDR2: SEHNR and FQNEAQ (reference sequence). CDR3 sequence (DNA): TGTGCCAGCAGCTTATGGGGTTACCAAGAGACCCAGTACTTC. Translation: CASSLWGYQETQYF.

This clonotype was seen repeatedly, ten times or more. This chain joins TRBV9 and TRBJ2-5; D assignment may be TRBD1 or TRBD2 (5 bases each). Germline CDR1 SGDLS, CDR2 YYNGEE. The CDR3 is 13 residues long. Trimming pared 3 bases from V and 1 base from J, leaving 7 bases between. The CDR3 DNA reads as TGTGCCAGCAGCGAAGGGACCCAAGAGACCCAGTACTTC. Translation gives CASSEGTQETQYF.

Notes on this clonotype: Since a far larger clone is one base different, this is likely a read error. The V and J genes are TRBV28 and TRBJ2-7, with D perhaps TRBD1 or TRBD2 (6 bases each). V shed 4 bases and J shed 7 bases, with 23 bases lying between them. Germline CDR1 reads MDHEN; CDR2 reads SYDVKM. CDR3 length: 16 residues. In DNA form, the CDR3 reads TGTGCCAGCAGTTCCCAGGGGCGGAGGGCCTACGATGAGCAGTACTTC. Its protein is CASSSQGRRAYDEQYF.

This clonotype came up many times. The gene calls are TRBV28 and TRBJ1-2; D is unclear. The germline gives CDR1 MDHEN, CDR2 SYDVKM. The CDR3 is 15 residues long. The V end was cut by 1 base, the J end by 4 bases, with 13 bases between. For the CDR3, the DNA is TGTGCCAGCAGTTTATTGCAGGAGGGTGGCTATGGCTACACCTTC. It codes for CASSLLQEGGYGYTF.

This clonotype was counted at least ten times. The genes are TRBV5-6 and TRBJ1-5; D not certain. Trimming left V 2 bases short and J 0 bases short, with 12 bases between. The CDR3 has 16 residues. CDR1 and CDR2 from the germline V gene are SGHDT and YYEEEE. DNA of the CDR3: TGTGCCAGCAGCTTTTATGTATCCGATAGCAATCAGCCCCAGCATTTT. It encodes CASSFYVSDSNQPQHF.

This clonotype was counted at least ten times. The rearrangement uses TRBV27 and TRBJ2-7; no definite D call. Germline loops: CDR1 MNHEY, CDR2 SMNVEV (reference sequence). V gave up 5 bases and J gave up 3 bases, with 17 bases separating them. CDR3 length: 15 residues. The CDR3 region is CASSRTEEAYYEQYF. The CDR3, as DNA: TGTGCCAGCAGTAGAACAGAAGAAGCCTACTACGAGCAGTACTTC.

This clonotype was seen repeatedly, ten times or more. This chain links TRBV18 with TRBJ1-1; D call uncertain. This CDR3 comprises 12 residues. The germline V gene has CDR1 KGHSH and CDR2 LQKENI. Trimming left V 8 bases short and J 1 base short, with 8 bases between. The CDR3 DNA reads TGTGCCAGCAGCTTCACGAACACTGAAGCTTTCTTT. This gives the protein CASSFTNTEAFF.

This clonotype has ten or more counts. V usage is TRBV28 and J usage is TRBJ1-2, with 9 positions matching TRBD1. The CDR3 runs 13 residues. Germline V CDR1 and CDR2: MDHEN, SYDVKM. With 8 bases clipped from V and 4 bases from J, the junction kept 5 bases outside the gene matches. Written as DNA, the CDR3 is TGTGCCAGCGGACAGGGGAGGTTCTATGGCTACACCTTC. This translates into CASGQGRFYGYTF.

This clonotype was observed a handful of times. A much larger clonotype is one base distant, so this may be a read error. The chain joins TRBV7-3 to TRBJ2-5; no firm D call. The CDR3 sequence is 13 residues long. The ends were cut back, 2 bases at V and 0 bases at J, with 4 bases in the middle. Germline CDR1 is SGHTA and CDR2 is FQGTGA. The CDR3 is CASSLLYQETQYF. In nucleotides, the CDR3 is TGTGCCAGCAGCTTATTGTACCAAGAGACCCAGTACTTC.

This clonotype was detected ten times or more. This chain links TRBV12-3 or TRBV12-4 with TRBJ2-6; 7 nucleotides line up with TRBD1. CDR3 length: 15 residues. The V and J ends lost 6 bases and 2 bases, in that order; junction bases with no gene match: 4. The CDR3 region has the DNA TGTGCCAGCAGACAGGGGAGCGCTGGGGCCAACGTCCTGACTTTC. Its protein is CASRQGSAGANVLTF.

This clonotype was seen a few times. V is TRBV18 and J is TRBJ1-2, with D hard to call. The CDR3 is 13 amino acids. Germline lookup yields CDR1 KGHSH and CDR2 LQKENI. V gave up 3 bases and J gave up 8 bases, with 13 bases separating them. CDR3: CASSPSVLEGYTF. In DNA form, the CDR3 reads TGTGCCAGCTCACCTTCGGTCCTAGAAGGCTACACCTTC.